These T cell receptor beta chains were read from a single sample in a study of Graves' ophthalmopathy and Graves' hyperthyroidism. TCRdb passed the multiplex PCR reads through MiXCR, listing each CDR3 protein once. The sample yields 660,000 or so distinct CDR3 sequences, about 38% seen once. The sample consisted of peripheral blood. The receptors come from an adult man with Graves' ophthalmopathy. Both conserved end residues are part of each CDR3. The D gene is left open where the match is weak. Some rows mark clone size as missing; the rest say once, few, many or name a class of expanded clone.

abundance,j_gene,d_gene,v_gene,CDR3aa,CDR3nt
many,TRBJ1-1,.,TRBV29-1,CSVELTGGTEAFF,TGCAGCGTTGAACTGACCGGGGGAACTGAAGCTTTCTTT
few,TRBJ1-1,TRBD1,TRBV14,CASSPTGTENTEAFF,TGTGCCAGCTCACCCACCGGGACAGAAAACACTGAAGCTTTCTTT
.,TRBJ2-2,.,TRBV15,CATQFGLSMNTGELFF,TGTGCCACCCAATTCGGACTCAGCATGAACACCGGGGAGCTGTTTTTT
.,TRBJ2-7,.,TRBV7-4,CASSLVSEQGSPEQYF,TGTGCCAGCAGCTTAGTGTCCGAACAGGGTTCCCCCGAGCAGTACTTC
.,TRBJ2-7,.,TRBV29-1,CSVDEAGWTYEQYF,TGCAGCGTTGACGAGGCCGGGTGGACCTACGAGCAGTACTTC
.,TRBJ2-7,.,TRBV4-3,CASSQGVRPIYEQYF,TGCGCCAGCAGCCAAGGTGTTCGGCCAATCTACGAGCAGTACTTC
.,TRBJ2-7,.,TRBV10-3,CAISESESSYEQYF,TGTGCCATCAGTGAGTCGGAAAGCTCCTACGAGCAGTACTTC
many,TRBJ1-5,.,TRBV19,CASSIGGISNQPQHF,TGTGCCAGTAGTATAGGAGGAATTAGCAATCAGCCCCAGCATTTT
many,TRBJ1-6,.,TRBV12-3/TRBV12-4,CASSLGTQVSPLHF,TGTGCCAGCAGTCTAGGGACCCAGGTTTCACCCCTCCACTTT
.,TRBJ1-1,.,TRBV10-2,CAIKGHFGTEAFF,TGCGCCATCAAGGGCCACTTCGGCACTGAAGCTTTCTTT
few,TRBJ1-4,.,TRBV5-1,CASSAGRNFATNEKLFF,TGCGCCAGCAGCGCTGGACGGAATTTTGCAACTAATGAAAAACTGTTTTTT
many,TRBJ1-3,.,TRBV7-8,CASSLEGLNSGNTIYF,TGTGCCAGCAGCTTAGAGGGGCTAAACTCTGGAAACACCATATATTTT
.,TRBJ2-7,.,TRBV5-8,CASSLALDRAYEQYF,TGTGCCAGCAGCTTGGCCCTAGACAGAGCCTACGAGCAGTACTTC
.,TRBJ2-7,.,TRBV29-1,CSQVGGLAESYEQYF,TGCAGCCAAGTCGGGGGGCTAGCGGAAAGCTACGAGCAGTACTTC
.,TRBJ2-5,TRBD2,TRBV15,CATSRGPGGRETQYF,TGTGCCACCAGCAGGGGCCCGGGGGGGAGAGAGACCCAGTACTTC
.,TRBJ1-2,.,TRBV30,CAWSGDRRLYGYTF,TGTGCCTGGAGTGGGGATCGGAGGCTCTATGGCTACACCTTC
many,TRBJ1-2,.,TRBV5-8,CASSLLQGHYGYTF,TGTGCCAGCAGCTTGCTCCAGGGACACTATGGCTACACCTTC
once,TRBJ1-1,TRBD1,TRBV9,CASSRREGAAFF,TGTGCCAGCAGCAGGAGGGAGGGGGCAGCTTTCTTT
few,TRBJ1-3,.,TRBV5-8,CASSQPGVGSGNTIYF,TGCGCCAGCAGCCAACCGGGGGTAGGCTCTGGAAACACCATATATTTT
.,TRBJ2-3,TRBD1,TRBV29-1,CSGGTGRDTDTQYF,TGCAGCGGGGGGACAGGGAGAGACACAGATACGCAGTATTTT
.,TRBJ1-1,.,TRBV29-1,CSVAVTGEAFF,TGCAGCGTCGCCGTGACAGGTGAAGCTTTCTTT
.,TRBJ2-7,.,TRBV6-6,CASSRSDSGSYEQYF,TGTGCCAGCAGCCGGTCGGACAGCGGTTCCTACGAGCAGTACTTC
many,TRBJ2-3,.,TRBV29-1,CSVEPTADTQYF,TGCAGCGTTGAACCTACAGCAGATACGCAGTATTTT
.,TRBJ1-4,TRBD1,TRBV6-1,CASTETGQGTEKLFF,TGTGCCAGCACTGAGACAGGACAGGGTACTGAAAAACTGTTTTTT
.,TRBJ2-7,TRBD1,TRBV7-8,CASKDRGSGEQYF,TGTGCCAGCAAGGACAGGGGAAGTGGCGAGCAGTACTTC
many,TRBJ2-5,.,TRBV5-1,CASSKRAVYQETQYF,TGCGCCAGCAGCAAGAGGGCGGTGTACCAAGAGACCCAGTACTTC
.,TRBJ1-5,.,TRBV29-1,CSQDGAGKKPQHF,TGCAGCCAAGATGGGGCAGGGAAAAAGCCCCAGCATTTT
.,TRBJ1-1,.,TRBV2,CASSEVGVGALEAFF,TGTGCCAGCAGTGAAGTGGGGGTTGGAGCGCTTGAAGCTTTCTTT
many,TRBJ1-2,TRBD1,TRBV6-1,CASSETGRGYGYTF,TGTGCCAGCAGTGAGACAGGGAGGGGCTATGGCTACACCTTC
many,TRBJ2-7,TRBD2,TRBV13,CASSWEGYEQYF,TGTGCCAGCAGCTGGGAGGGGTACGAGCAGTACTTC
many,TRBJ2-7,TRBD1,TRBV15,CATSTEKTGQTYEQYF,TGTGCCACCAGCACGGAAAAGACAGGGCAAACCTACGAGCAGTACTTC
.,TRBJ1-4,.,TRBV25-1,CASSYGGGPPKKNEKLFF,TGTGCCAGCAGTTACGGCGGGGGCCCGCCAAAGAAGAATGAAAAACTGTTTTTT
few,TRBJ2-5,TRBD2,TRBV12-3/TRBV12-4,CASSRTSGGKTQYF,TGTGCCAGCAGTCGGACTAGCGGGGGAAAGACCCAGTACTTC
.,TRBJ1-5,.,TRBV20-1,CSARHHRASNQPQHF,TGCAGTGCAAGACACCACAGGGCTAGCAATCAGCCCCAGCATTTT
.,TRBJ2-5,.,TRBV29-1,CSVDRRKGDETQYF,TGCAGCGTTGACCGTCGAAAAGGGGATGAGACCCAGTACTTC
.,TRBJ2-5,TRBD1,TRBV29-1,CSLLTGEETQYF,TGCAGCTTACTAACAGGGGAAGAGACCCAGTACTTC
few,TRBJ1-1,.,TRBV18,CASSPTLGNTEAFF,TGTGCCAGCTCACCAACCCTGGGGAACACTGAAGCTTTCTTT
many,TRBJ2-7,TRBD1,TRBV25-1,CASRAGTDPTYEQYF,TGTGCCAGCAGGGCCGGGACAGATCCTACCTACGAGCAGTACTTC
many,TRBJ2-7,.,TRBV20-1,CSARDGTTPYEQYF,TGCAGTGCTAGAGACGGGACAACCCCCTACGAGCAGTACTTC
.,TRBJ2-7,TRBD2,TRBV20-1,CSARDFVERGGEQYF,TGCAGTGCTAGAGATTTTGTAGAGCGGGGAGGCGAGCAGTACTTC
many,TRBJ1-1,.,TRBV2,CASSGQQNTEAFF,TGTGCCAGCAGTGGACAGCAGAACACTGAAGCTTTCTTT
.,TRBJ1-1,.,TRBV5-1,CASSIQKGLSEAFF,TGCGCCAGCAGCATTCAAAAAGGTCTTTCTGAAGCTTTCTTT
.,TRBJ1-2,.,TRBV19,CASSYSKGILYGYTF,TGTGCCAGTAGCTACTCTAAGGGGATTTTATATGGCTACACCTTC
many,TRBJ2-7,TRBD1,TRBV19,CASSRGQGSYEQYF,TGTGCCAGTAGTAGGGGACAGGGAAGCTACGAGCAGTACTTC
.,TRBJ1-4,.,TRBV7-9,CASSLSVGENEKLFF,TGTGCCAGCAGCTTATCTGTGGGGGAGAATGAAAAACTGTTTTTT
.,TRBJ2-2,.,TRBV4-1,CASSQDLRPTTGELFF,TGCGCCAGCAGCCAAGATCTCCGACCGACCACCGGGGAGCTGTTTTTT
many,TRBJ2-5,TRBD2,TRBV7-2,CASSLGVSGGNQETQYF,TGTGCCAGCAGCTTAGGTGTGAGCGGGGGGAACCAAGAGACCCAGTACTTC
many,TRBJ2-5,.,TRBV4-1,CASSQEPGQETQYF,TGCGCCAGCAGCCAAGAACCAGGCCAAGAGACCCAGTACTTC
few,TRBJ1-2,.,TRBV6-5,CASSYGVGPSYGYTF,TGTGCCAGCAGTTACGGGGTAGGACCCTCCTATGGCTACACCTTC
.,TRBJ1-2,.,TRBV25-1,CASRDSDGYTF,TGTGCCAGCAGGGACTCGGATGGCTACACCTTC